Listed below are T cell receptor beta chains from one sample, sequenced in a study of sequential checkpoint blockade in melanoma. The repertoire was sequenced with immunoSEQ multiplex PCR; TCRdb's copy has only in-frame clones and lacks some. The table lists roughly 6,000 clones, roughly a quarter of them singletons. The source material was tumor tissue (inferred from file names), sampled from a patient given nivolumab and ipilimumab in sequence. The receptor set was obtained from a human donor with melanoma. Both conserved end residues are part of each CDR3. The D gene is left open where the match is weak. Clone size is not always given. Where it is, it says once, few, many or a class for expanded clones.

V gene	J gene	CDR3 length	D gene	clone size	CDR3 protein	CDR3 DNA
TRBV6-8	TRBJ1-1	12	TRBD1	.	CACRTGGVEAFF	TGTGCCTGCCGGACAGGGGGGGTTGAAGCTTTCTTT
TRBV6-8	TRBJ2-7	12	.	medium-sized	CASSQSFYEQYF	TGTGCCAGCAGTCAGAGTTTCTACGAGCAGTACTTC
TRBV4-1	TRBJ1-2	15	.	.	CASTLNRVPNYGYTF	TGCGCCAGCACCCTAAACAGGGTCCCAAACTATGGCTACACCTTC
TRBV29-1	TRBJ2-5	14	.	.	CSVVRQGLQETQYF	TGCAGCGTTGTCAGGCAGGGGTTACAAGAGACCCAGTACTTC
TRBV10-3	TRBJ2-1	16	TRBD2	few	CAISESSSGGAGEQFF	TGTGCCATCAGTGAGTCGTCTAGCGGGGGGGCAGGTGAGCAGTTCTTC
TRBV5-1	TRBJ1-4	16	.	.	CASSPGPGGLNEKLFF	TGCGCCAGCAGCCCGGGACCCGGGGGCCTGAATGAAAAACTGTTTTTT
TRBV9	TRBJ2-2	15	.	many	CASSVAPSGTGELFF	TGTGCCAGCAGCGTAGCACCTTCAGGCACCGGGGAGCTGTTTTTT
TRBV6-7	TRBJ2-2	17	.	few	CASSHRRVLGSTGELFF	TGTGCCAGCAGTCATCGGAGGGTCCTAGGAAGCACCGGGGAGCTGTTTTTT
TRBV29-1	TRBJ2-1	15	TRBD1	.	CSVSRGPSSYNEQFF	TGCAGCGTTAGCAGGGGGCCCAGCTCCTACAATGAGCAGTTCTTC
TRBV18	TRBJ1-1	16	TRBD1	.	CASSPTKTGMSTEAFF	TGTGCCAGCTCCCCGACGAAGACAGGGATGAGCACTGAAGCTTTCTTT
TRBV6-8	TRBJ1-5	17	TRBD1	few	CASSYGTGVSSNQPQHF	TGTGCCAGCAGTTATGGGACAGGGGTTTCGAGCAATCAGCCCCAGCATTTT
TRBV2	TRBJ1-2	15	TRBD1	.	CASRLQGTQIYGYTF	TGTGCCAGCAGATTACAGGGGACCCAAATCTATGGCTACACCTTC
TRBV15	TRBJ2-1	20	TRBD2	.	CATSRVPGTWLAGGPNEQFF	TGTGCCACCAGCAGAGTTCCGGGGACATGGCTAGCGGGAGGGCCGAATGAGCAGTTCTTC
TRBV6-8	TRBJ1-1	15	.	.	CASSYPGQVGGEAFF	TGTGCCAGCAGTTACCCCGGGCAGGTCGGCGGTGAAGCTTTCTTT
TRBV11-3	TRBJ1-4	16	TRBD1	medium-sized	CASSIQGAATNEKLFF	TGTGCCAGCAGCATACAGGGGGCTGCAACTAATGAAAAACTGTTTTTT
TRBV11-3	TRBJ2-3	15	TRBD2	many	CASSPASGSTDTQYF	TGTGCCAGCAGCCCCGCTAGCGGGAGCACAGATACGCAGTATTTT
TRBV6-8	TRBJ1-4	12	.	few	CATRGSREKLFF	TGTGCCACCCGCGGTTCCAGGGAAAAACTGTTTTTT